This T cell receptor beta chain was found in a study of molecular identifiers for immune sequencing clone quantification (dated by TCRdb to between 2018 and 2020). Concerning the study at large: For a replicate experiment, the RNA from either approximately 20,000 or 100,000 naive CD8 T cells was divided into five aliquots, and four of those aliquots went on to sequencing. This methods study benchmarked molecular-identifier clustering-based TCR repertoire sequencing (MIDCIRS) and TCR RNA copy counting, using CD8 T cells to do so.

On the study overall, not on this receptor specifically: In CMV-specific effector cells, clones with more than 20 RNA copies accounted for over 99% of molecules, whereas in naive cells such clones accounted for under 1%. Naive libraries contained spiked-in Jurkat TCR RNA (around ten copies' worth), which is not part of the donor repertoire. Modeling estimated 2.5 to 3.5 recovered TCR RNA copies per cell, compared with about 10 by digital PCR, which implies 30% to 35% capture efficiency. Spiked-in Jurkat TCR RNA equal to a single cell's worth was reported to be detectable even within 1,200,000 naive CD8 T cells. The sizes of highly expanded clones could end up underestimated when identical TCR molecules share a barcode. When barcode sub-clustering was omitted, TCR diversity was inflated by chimeric consensus sequences, with chimeras reaching as high as 47%.

A few counts support this clonotype. Its antigen target is currently unknown. Per-base qualities were not stored, and no clone one base away is much larger. The library was generated by PCR. Instrument on record: NextSeq 500. Preparation of bulk TCR libraries followed a previously described approach, with the TCR primers listed in Table S5. Total RNA was purified with the Qiagen AllPrep DNA/RNA kit. Before analysis, reads from multiple sequencing runs of the same library were pooled. The source study handled its data this way. Only reads with exact TCR constant sequence were kept, trimmed to 150 nt, and grouped by their 12-nt molecular barcodes. Reads within each barcode group were sub-clustered using a 15% Levenshtein threshold, and quality-weighted consensus sequences were constructed for each RNA molecule. Non-functional sequences were removed, as were lower-count sequences one edit away from another. On the basis of fitting two negative binomial distributions, barcode sub-clusters with fewer than 20% of the maximum read count were discarded. TCRdb reprocessing: public reads trimmed at Q25 with fastp, clones called with MiXCR, in-frame beta chains kept. For every CDR3 protein sequence, its rows merge into one entry that carries the most common genes and DNA. It is TCRdb's table, rather than the study itself, that gives the V and J calls and clone size. Recorded for this sample are roughly 630,000 distinct CDR3 sequences; 25% of them occurred a single time. The ten largest clones take up about 0.78% of the sample.

Libraries of naive CD8 T cells were built from 20,000 to 1,000,000 sorted cells, with 10%, 30% or 50% of the purified RNA used. On a BD FACSAria II, naive CD8 T cells were FACS-sorted as CD8+CD4-CCR7+CD45RA+ and collected into RLT Plus buffer. Ten to eleven TCR copies' worth of Jurkat RNA were spiked into roughly 19,000-1,000,000 naive CD8 T cell samples to test detection sensitivity. CD8 T cells were enriched with RosetteSep CD8+ T Cell Enrichment Cocktail and Ficoll-Paque, followed by ACK red cell lysis. The sample consisted of naive CD8+ T cells from blood, with Jurkat cell RNA spiked in. The cell subset or site label on this specimen signifies: FACS-sorted CD8+CD4-CCR7+CD45RA+ naive T cells. This sequence originates from a human donor in good health. Some libraries in this study had Jurkat cell RNA spiked in.

The DNA sequence follows: TGTGCCACCAGTGGAGGGGGGCTTGGGCCCCAGCATTTT. Its translation reads: CATSGGGLGPQHF. The rearranged segments are TRBV24-1 and TRBJ1-5, with a weak D call of TRBD1 (6 bases match). CDR1 KGHDR and CDR2 SFDVKD were looked up in the germline V gene. V is cut by 5 bases and J by 9 bases, and the space between the germline ends is 13 bases. Including cysteine and phenylalanine, the CDR3 has 13 amino acids. The only DNA kept is the CDR3, 39 bases in frame from the first base.